This TCR beta chain stems from a study of a mutant IDH1 vaccine in newly diagnosed glioma. As for the study in general: Previous care, which was radiotherapy, temozolomide, or both, most often involved both.

The time point is: baseline, week 1 (first vaccination visit). Treatment of the sample: pre-vaccination baseline after standard-of-care therapy. Study outcomes and limitations: In approximately 92% of patients, immune responses induced by the vaccine occurred.

Note on this clone: The antigen is not known.

V lost 6 bases, J lost 5 bases, and 14 bases lay in between. The CDR3 has 14 amino acids. Germline V gene lookup returns CDR1 MNHEY and CDR2 SVGAGI. Profiling relied on immunoSEQ multiplex PCR, and the TCRdb table lists in-frame clones only, not all of them. The sample contains tens of thousands of clones, approximately 83% of which appear only once. Here the sequenced sample was PBMCs, taken from a glioma patient treated with radiotherapy, temozolomide or both. The gene calls are TRBV6-5 and TRBJ2-1; perhaps TRBD1 as D (6 bases). The clonotype comes from a young man with glioma. CDR3 DNA: TGTGCCAGCAGCTTGGACAGTTTCAACAATGAGCAGTTCTTC. This translates into CASSLDSFNNEQFF.